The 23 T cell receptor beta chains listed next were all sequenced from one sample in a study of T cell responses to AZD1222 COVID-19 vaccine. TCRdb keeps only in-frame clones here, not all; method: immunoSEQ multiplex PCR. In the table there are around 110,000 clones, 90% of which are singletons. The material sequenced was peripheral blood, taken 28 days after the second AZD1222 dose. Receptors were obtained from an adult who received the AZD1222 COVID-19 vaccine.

In DNA, the CDR3 is TGTGCCAGCAGTTCAGCCCAGGAGAACACTGAAGCTTTCTTT. Protein product: CASSSAQENTEAFF. The chain couples TRBV6-2 or TRBV6-3 to TRBJ1-1; D unclear. Trimming took 4 bases from V and 1 from J, leaving 10 bases between them. Germline V CDR1 and CDR2: MNHEY, SVGEGT. The CDR3 is 14 amino acids.

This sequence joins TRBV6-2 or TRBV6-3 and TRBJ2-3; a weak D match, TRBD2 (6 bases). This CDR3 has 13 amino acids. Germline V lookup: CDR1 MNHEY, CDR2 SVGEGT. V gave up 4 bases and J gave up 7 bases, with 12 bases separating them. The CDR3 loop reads CASSSSGVNTQYF. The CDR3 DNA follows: TGTGCCAGCAGTTCCTCGGGGGTGAATACGCAGTATTTT.

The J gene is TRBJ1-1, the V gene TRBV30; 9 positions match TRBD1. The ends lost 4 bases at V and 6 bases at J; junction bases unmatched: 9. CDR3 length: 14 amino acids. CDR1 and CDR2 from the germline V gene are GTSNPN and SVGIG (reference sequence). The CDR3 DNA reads TGTGCCTGGAATACAGGGGGCCTGGGCGCTGAAGCTTTCTTT. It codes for CAWNTGGLGAEAFF.

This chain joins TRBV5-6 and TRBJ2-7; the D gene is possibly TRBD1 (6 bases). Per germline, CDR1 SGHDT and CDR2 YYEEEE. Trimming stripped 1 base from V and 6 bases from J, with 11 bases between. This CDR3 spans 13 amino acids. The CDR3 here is CASSLRGIGEQYF. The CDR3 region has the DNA TGTGCCAGCAGCTTGAGGGGGATTGGCGAGCAGTACTTC.

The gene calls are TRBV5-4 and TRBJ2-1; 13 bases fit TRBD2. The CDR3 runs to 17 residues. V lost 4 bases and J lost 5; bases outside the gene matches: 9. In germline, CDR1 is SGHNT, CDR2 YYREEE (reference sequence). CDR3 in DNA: TGTGCCAGCAGCCCCGGACTAGCGGGGGATTTTAACAATGAGCAGTTCTTC. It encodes CASSPGLAGDFNNEQFF.

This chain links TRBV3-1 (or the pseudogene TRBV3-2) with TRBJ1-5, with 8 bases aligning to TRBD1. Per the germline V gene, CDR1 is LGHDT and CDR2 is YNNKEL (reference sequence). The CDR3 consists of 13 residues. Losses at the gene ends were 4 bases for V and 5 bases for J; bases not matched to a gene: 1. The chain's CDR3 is CASSLTGDQPQHF. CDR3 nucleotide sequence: TGTGCCAGCAGCCTGACAGGGGATCAGCCCCAGCATTTT.

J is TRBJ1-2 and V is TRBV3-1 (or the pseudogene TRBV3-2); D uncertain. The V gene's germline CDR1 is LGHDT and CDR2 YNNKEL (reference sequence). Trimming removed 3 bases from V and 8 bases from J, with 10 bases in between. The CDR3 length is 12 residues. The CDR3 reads CASSHPSQGYTF. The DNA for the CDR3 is TGTGCCAGCAGCCATCCCTCCCAGGGCTACACCTTC.

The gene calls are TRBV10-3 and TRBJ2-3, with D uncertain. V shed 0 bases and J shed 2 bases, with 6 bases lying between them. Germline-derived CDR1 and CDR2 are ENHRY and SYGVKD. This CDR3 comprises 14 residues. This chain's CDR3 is CAISESLPTDTQYF. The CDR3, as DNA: TGTGCCATCAGTGAGTCCCTACCCACAGATACGCAGTATTTT.

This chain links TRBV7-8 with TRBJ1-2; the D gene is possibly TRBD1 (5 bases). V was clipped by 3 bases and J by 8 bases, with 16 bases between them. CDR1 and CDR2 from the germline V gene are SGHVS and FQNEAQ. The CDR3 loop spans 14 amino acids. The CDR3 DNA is TGTGCCAGCAGCTTTTGGACAAGGGCGGGAGGCTACACCTTC. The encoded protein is CASSFWTRAGGYTF.

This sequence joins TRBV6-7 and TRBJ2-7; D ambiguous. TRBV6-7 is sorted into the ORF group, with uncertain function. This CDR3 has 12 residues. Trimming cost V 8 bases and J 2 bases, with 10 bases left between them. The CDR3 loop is CASAPAPYEQYF. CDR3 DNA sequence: TGTGCCAGCGCCCCCGCGCCCTACGAGCAGTACTTC.

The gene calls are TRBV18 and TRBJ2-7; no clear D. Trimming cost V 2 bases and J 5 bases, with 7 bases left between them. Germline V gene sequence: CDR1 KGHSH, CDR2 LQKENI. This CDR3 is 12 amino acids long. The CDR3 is CASSPSMDEQYF. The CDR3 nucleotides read TGTGCCAGCTCACCAAGCATGGACGAGCAGTACTTC.

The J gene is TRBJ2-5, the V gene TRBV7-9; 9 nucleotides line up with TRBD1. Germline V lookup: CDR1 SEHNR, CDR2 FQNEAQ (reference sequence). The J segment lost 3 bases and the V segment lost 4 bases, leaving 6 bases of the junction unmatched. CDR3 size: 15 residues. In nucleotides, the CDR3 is TGTGCCAGCAGCTCGGACAGGGGAACTAAAGAGACCCAGTACTTC. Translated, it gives CASSSDRGTKETQYF.

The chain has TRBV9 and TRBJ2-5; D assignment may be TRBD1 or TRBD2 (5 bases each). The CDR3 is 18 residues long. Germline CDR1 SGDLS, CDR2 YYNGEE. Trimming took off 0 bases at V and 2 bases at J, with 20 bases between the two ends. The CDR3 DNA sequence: TGTGCCAGCAGCGTAGCGAATGGGGACCCCGACCGGCAAGAGACCCAGTACTTC. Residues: CASSVANGDPDRQETQYF.

The CDR3 DNA reads TGCGCCAGCAGCCAAGCGACAGGGGACAGTGGAAACTATGGCTACACCTTC. It codes for CASSQATGDSGNYGYTF. The rearrangement links TRBV4-1 to TRBJ1-2; 8 bases align to TRBD1. Per the germline V gene, CDR1 is MGHRA and CDR2 is YSYEKL. V gave up 1 base and J gave up 2 bases; unmatched junction bases: 9. This CDR3 comprises 17 residues.

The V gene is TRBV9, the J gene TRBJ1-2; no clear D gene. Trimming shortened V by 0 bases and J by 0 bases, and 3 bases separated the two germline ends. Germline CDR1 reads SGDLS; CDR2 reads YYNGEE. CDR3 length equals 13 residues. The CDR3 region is CASSVGTNYGYTF. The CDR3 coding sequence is TGTGCCAGCAGCGTAGGTACTAACTATGGCTACACCTTC.

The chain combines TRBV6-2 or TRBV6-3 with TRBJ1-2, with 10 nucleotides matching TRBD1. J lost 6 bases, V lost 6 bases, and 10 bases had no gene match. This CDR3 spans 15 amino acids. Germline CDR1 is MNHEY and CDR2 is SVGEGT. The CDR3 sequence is CASSPRTGGWDGYTF. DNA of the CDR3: TGTGCCAGCAGCCCCCGGACAGGGGGTTGGGATGGCTACACCTTC.

This CDR3 is CASSSYRGTGELFF. As DNA, the CDR3 is TGTGCCAGCAGTTCCTACAGGGGCACCGGGGAGCTGTTTTTT. The chain recombines TRBV28 with TRBJ2-2; TRBD1 aligns across 7 bases. The CDR3 consists of 14 residues. Germline CDR1 is MDHEN and CDR2 is SYDVKM. Losses at the gene ends were 4 bases for V and 4 bases for J; bases not matched to a gene: 3.

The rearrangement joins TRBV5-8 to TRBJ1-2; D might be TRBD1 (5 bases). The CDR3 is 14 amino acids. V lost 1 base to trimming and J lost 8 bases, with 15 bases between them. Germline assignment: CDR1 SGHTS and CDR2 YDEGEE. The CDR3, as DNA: TGTGCCAGCAGCTTGTGGACACCGACCTGGGGCTACACCTTC. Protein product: CASSLWTPTWGYTF.

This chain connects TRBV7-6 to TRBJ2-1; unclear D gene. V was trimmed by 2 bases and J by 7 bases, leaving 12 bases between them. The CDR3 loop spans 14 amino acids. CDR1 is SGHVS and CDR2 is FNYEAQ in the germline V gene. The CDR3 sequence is CASSLWVGGNEQFF. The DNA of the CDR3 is TGTGCCAGCAGCTTATGGGTCGGTGGGAATGAGCAGTTCTTC.

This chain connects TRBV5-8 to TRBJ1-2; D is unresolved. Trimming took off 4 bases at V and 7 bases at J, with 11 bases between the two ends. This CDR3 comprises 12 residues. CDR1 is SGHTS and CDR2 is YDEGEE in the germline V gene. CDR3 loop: CASSPRMGGYTF. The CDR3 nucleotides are TGTGCCAGCAGCCCTAGGATGGGTGGCTACACCTTC.

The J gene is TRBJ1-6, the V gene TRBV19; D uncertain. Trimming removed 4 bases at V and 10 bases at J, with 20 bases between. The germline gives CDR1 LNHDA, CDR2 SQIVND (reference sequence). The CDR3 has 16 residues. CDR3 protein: CASSTLASGSGSPLHF. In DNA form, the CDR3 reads TGTGCCAGTAGTACCCTAGCGAGCGGGTCGGGGTCACCCCTCCACTTT.

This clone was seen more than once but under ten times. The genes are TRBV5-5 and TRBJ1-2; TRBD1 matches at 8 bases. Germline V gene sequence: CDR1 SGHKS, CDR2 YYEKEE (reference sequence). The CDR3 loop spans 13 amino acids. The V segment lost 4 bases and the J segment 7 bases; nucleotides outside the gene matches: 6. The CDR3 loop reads CASSDQGASGYTF. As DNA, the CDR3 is TGTGCCAGCAGCGACCAGGGGGCGAGTGGCTACACCTTC.

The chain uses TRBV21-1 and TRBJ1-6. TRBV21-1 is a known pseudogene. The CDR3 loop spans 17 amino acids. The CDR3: CASSKRPGRTYNSPLHF. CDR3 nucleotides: TGTGCCAGCAGCAAACGGCCGGGCAGGACCTATAATTCACCCCTCCACTTT.